A single sample gave rise to the 2 T cell receptor beta chains below, sequenced in a study of cytomegalovirus exposure and HLA in healthy donors (dated by TCRdb to between 2016 and 2019). Libraries were built with the immunoSEQ multiplex PCR assay. A mixture of 60 forward primers for TCR Vbeta segments and 13 reverse primers for TCR Jbeta segments was used in the multiplex PCR. The table comes from immuneACCESS by way of TCRdb, which keeps in-frame sequences with V and J called. Part of the clones is missing from these tables; in studies checked, under half for an unresolved V gene and the rest for unknown reasons. This sample has roughly 140,000 clones in its table, and 78% of those were observed once. The ten largest clones represent 2.5% to 3.5% of the sample. Sequencing used PBMCs. All receptors come from a female donor in good health and CMV-seronegative.

The chain couples TRBV30 to TRBJ1-1, with a weak D call TRBD1 (5 bases). The germline V and J ends were trimmed by 0 bases and 7 bases, with 12 bases remaining between them. Germline CDR1 reads GTSNPN; CDR2 reads SVGIG (reference sequence). CDR3 length: 13 amino acids. Here the CDR3 reads CAWSVLDTGEAFF. As DNA, the CDR3 is TGTGCCTGGAGTGTACTGGATACAGGTGAAGCTTTCTTT.

V is TRBV15 and J is TRBJ2-5, with D maybe TRBD2 (5 bases). V lost 1 base, J lost 5 bases, and 11 bases lay in between. This CDR3 is 14 amino acids long. The V gene's germline CDR1 is LNHNV and CDR2 YYDKDF (reference sequence). The CDR3 nucleotides are TGTGCCACCAGCAGAGGAGGGAATTTGGAGACCCAGTACTTC. Protein sequence: CATSRGGNLETQYF.